The 13 T cell receptor beta chains below all came from one sample that was sequenced in a study of blood T cell repertoires in COVID-19. Profiled with immunoSEQ multiplex PCR; TCRdb holds only in-frame clones, not every one. Of about 200,000 clones in the sample, 80% to 95% were seen once. Sequenced material: peripheral blood. Every receptor here comes from a man in his fifties or sixties with acute or convalescent COVID-19.

The rearrangement uses TRBV13 and TRBJ1-1; 9 positions match TRBD1. This CDR3 spans 16 amino acids. CDR1 and CDR2 (germline): PRHDT, FYEKMQ (reference sequence). V lost 0 bases to trimming and J lost 4 bases; unmatched junction nucleotides: 6. CDR3 protein: CASSLGAGQGATEAFF. The CDR3 coding sequence is TGTGCCAGCAGCTTAGGGGCGGGACAGGGTGCCACTGAAGCTTTCTTT. Using reference TRBV13 and TRBJ1-1 for the parts outside the CDR3, the full variable domain is AAGVIQSPRHLIKEKRETATLKCYPIPRHDTVYWYQQGPGQDPQFLISFYEKMQSDKGSIPDRFSAQQFSDYHSELNMSSLELGDSALYFCASSLGAGQGATEAFFGQGTRLTVV.

The chain joins TRBV6-2 or TRBV6-3 to TRBJ1-1; TRBD1 matches at 8 bases. The germline CDR1 and CDR2 sequences are MNHEY and SVGEGT. V trimming: 5 bases; J trimming: 5 bases; junction bases outside the gene matches: 13. This CDR3 comprises 16 residues. The CDR3 region has the DNA TGTGCCAGCAGTCATGGACAGGGTGATTTCCCTACTGAAGCTTTCTTT. It is translated as CASSHGQGDFPTEAFF.

The genes are TRBV5-6 and TRBJ2-3, with D tentatively TRBD2 (5 bases). The CDR3 length is 16 residues. V was cut by 1 base and J by 2 bases, with 14 bases left in between. Per the germline V gene, CDR1 is SGHDT and CDR2 is YYEEEE. CDR3 loop: CASSLSRWEITDTQYF. The CDR3 DNA reads as TGTGCCAGCAGCTTGTCCAGGTGGGAGATCACAGATACGCAGTATTTT.

The J gene is TRBJ2-7, the V gene TRBV2; the match to TRBD1 covers 8 bases. Germline V lookup: CDR1 SNHLY, CDR2 FYNNEI. Unmatched junction bases numbered 7, after V lost 5 bases and J lost 1 base. The CDR3 length is 15 residues. The CDR3 DNA is TGTGCCAGCAGTACGGACAGGGCTCTTTCCTACGAGCAGTACTTC. Translated: CASSTDRALSYEQYF.

The CDR3 DNA reads TGTGCCAGCAGTTCCCGCCAGGGAGAAGCTTTCTTT. It codes for CASSSRQGEAFF. The V gene is TRBV27, the J gene TRBJ1-1, with a weak D call TRBD1 (5 bases). V shed 4 bases and J shed 8 bases, with 11 bases lying between them. The CDR3 covers 12 residues. CDR1 and CDR2 from the germline V gene are MNHEY and SMNVEV (reference sequence).

The chain is built from TRBV25-1 and TRBJ2-1, with TRBD2 as a possible D gene (6 bases). CDR3 size: 15 residues. Germline values: CDR1 MGHDK, CDR2 SYGVNS. The V end was cut by 8 bases, the J end by 0 bases, with 14 bases between. CDR3 amino acids: CASATGDPSYNEQFF. CDR3 sequence (DNA): TGTGCCAGCGCAACGGGAGACCCCTCCTACAATGAGCAGTTCTTC.

The rearrangement joins TRBV2 to TRBJ2-7; maybe TRBD1 (5 bases). Between the trimmed V and J ends, which lost 8 bases and 5 bases, there was a span of 13 bases. CDR1 and CDR2 (germline): SNHLY, FYNNEI. This CDR3 has 12 residues. CDR3 sequence: CASLRQGDEQYF. The CDR3 DNA is TGTGCCAGCTTACGGCAGGGCGACGAGCAGTACTTC. The full variable domain, with the rest looked up from reference TRBV2 and TRBJ2-7, is EPEVTQTPSHQVTQMGQEVILRCVPISNHLYFYWYRQILGQKVEFLVSFYNNEISEKSEIFDDQFSVERPDGSNFTLKIRSTKLEDSAMYFCASLRQGDEQYFGPGTRLTVT.

This clone appeared a single time. The V and J genes are TRBV30 and TRBJ2-2; a weak D match, TRBD2 (5 bases). Deletions cut 1 base from V and 4 bases from J, with 10 bases between. Germline loops: CDR1 GTSNPN, CDR2 SVGIG (reference sequence). The CDR3 is 14 residues long. The CDR3 protein is CAWSGELGTGELFF. The CDR3 DNA sequence: TGTGCCTGGAGTGGGGAGCTGGGCACCGGGGAGCTGTTTTTT.

V is TRBV7-9 and J is TRBJ2-5; D is perhaps TRBD2 (6 bases). The germline V gene has CDR1 SEHNR and CDR2 FQNEAQ (reference sequence). There are 14 residues in the CDR3. Trimming stripped 4 bases from V and 1 base from J, with 10 bases between. In DNA, the CDR3 is TGTGCCAGCAGCTCACCGGGAGTCCAAGAGACCCAGTACTTC. Translated, it gives CASSSPGVQETQYF.

This clone has just one count. V gene TRBV29-1 combines with J gene TRBJ1-2, with 7 bases that match TRBD1. The CDR3 is 13 residues long. Germline V lookup: CDR1 SQVTM, CDR2 ANQGSEA. Trimming removed 7 bases from V and 0 bases from J; junction bases left unmatched: 5. CDR3 coding DNA: TGCAGCGCTGCGACAGGGACTAACTATGGCTACACCTTC. Its protein is CSAATGTNYGYTF.

The chain employs TRBV3-1 (or the pseudogene TRBV3-2) and TRBJ2-7; 13 bases are shared with TRBD2. Looked up from germline, CDR1 is LGHDT and CDR2 is YNNKEL (reference sequence). CDR3 length equals 16 residues. Losses at the gene ends were 4 bases for V and 12 bases for J; bases not matched to a gene: 15. CDR3 DNA: TGTGCCAGCAGCCCAGGGGGACAGGGAACTAGCGGGAGGGCGTACTTC. This encodes CASSPGGQGTSGRAYF.

The gene calls are TRBV5-6 and TRBJ2-1; 10 nucleotides agree with TRBD2. The V gene's germline CDR1 is SGHDT and CDR2 YYEEEE. The CDR3 extends over 19 amino acids. The J segment lost 2 bases and the V segment lost 3 bases, leaving 14 bases of the junction unmatched. The CDR3 coding sequence is TGTGCCAGCAGCTGGACGGTACTAGCGGGGAAAAAGCCCTACAATGAGCAGTTCTTC. Translated, it gives CASSWTVLAGKKPYNEQFF.

The chain uses TRBV19 and TRBJ2-1, with D possibly TRBD1 on 5 matching bases. The CDR3 runs to 14 residues. V lost 2 bases, J lost 9 bases, and 14 bases lay in between. Germline CDR1 is LNHDA and CDR2 is SQIVND (reference sequence). The CDR3 sequence: CASSILGAPIEQFF. As DNA, the CDR3 is TGTGCCAGTAGTATATTAGGGGCTCCAATTGAGCAGTTCTTC.